A single sample gave rise to the 9 T cell receptor beta chains below, sequenced in a study of vaccination effects on CD4 cells after COVID-19. TCRdb keeps only in-frame clones here, not all; method: immunoSEQ multiplex PCR. This sample carries roughly 30,000 clones, 70% of them seen once, and the ten largest clones take over 3%. Antigens of these TCRs are unknown. At the end of nine to ten days of culture, CD4+ T cells were isolated. This specimen consisted of CD4+ T cells from PBMCs cultured without peptide, obtained before COVID-19 vaccination. All receptors come from a human donor who received a COVID-19 vaccine.

V is TRBV7-9 and J is TRBJ1-2; tentatively, D is TRBD1 (6 bases). Trimming removed 5 bases from V and 4 bases from J, with 11 bases in between. Germline values: CDR1 SEHNR, CDR2 FQNEAQ (reference sequence). CDR3 size: 13 residues. This CDR3 reads CASSHRVFYGYTF. The CDR3 DNA follows: TGTGCCAGCAGCCACAGGGTTTTCTATGGCTACACCTTC.

This clone was counted only a few times. The chain carries TRBV30 and TRBJ1-3; 7 bases align to TRBD1. The germline V gene has CDR1 GTSNPN and CDR2 SVGIG (reference sequence). The CDR3 totals 14 residues. V lost 3 bases, J lost 3 bases, and 5 bases stayed unmatched. CDR3 sequence reads: CAWSQTGNGNTIYF. As DNA, the CDR3 is TGTGCCTGGAGCCAGACAGGGAATGGAAACACCATATATTTT. The full variable domain, completed using reference TRBV30 and TRBJ1-3, is SQTIHQWPATLVQPVGSPLSLECTVEGTSNPNLYWYRQAAGRGLQLLFYSVGIGQISSEVPQNLSASRPQDRQFILSSKKLLLSDSGFYLCAWSQTGNGNTIYFGEGSWLTVV.

V is TRBV15 and J is TRBJ2-1; 7 nucleotides match TRBD2. With V trimmed by 2 bases and J by 1 base, 5 bases remained unmatched. The CDR3 is 16 residues long. The germline V gene has CDR1 LNHNV and CDR2 YYDKDF (reference sequence). The CDR3 here is CATSRIAGRSYNEQFF. CDR3 bases: TGTGCCACCAGCAGAATAGCGGGTAGGTCCTACAATGAGCAGTTCTTC.

Only a few counts were recorded for this clone. The J gene is TRBJ2-1, the V gene TRBV11-2; the D gene is possibly TRBD2 (5 bases). CDR3 size: 16 residues. Trimming pared 7 bases from V and 0 bases from J, leaving 16 bases between. Germline V CDR1 and CDR2: SGHAT, FQNNGV. CDR3 nucleotide sequence: TGTGCCAGCAACACCCCCGGGGATCACTCCTACAATGAGCAGTTCTTC. Its translation is CASNTPGDHSYNEQFF.

V usage is TRBV18 and J usage is TRBJ2-5, with 7 positions matching TRBD2. Germline-derived CDR1 and CDR2 are KGHSH and LQKENI. The CDR3 consists of 15 residues. Germline trimming cut 1 base from V and 3 bases from J; bases unmatched to any gene: 5. CDR3 region: CASSPLAGAKETQYF. The CDR3 bases are TGTGCCAGCTCACCACTAGCGGGCGCAAAAGAGACCCAGTACTTC.

This clone has only one observation. The chain combines TRBV29-1 with TRBJ2-7, with TRBD1 identical over 8 bases. The CDR3 is 12 amino acids. The V and J ends lost 7 bases and 7 bases, in that order; junction bases with no gene match: 9. From germline, CDR1 is SQVTM and CDR2 ANQGSEA. The CDR3 DNA sequence: TGCAGCGGCGGACAGGGTTTAGAAGAGCAGTACTTC. The encoded protein is CSGGQGLEEQYF.

This rearrangement joins TRBV28 to TRBJ1-5; D unclear. V lost 3 bases and J lost 2, with 23 bases in between. CDR1 MDHEN and CDR2 SYDVKM come from the germline V gene. CDR3 length: 19 residues. The CDR3, as DNA: TGTGCCAGCAGTTTGGAGGCAAAGGCCCTACGGGCGGGCAATCAGCCCCAGCATTTT. Translating gives CASSLEAKALRAGNQPQHF. Looking up the rest from reference TRBV28 and TRBJ1-5 gives the full variable domain: DVKVTQSSRYLVKRTGEKVFLECVQDMDHENMFWYRQDPGLGLRLIYFSYDVKMKEKGDIPEGYSVSREKKERFSLILESASTNQTSMYLCASSLEAKALRAGNQPQHFGDGTRLSIL.

This clone came up once. The chain combines TRBV3-1 (or the pseudogene TRBV3-2) with TRBJ2-3; TRBD2 might be the D (5 bases). Per germline, CDR1 LGHDT and CDR2 YNNKEL (reference sequence). The CDR3 is 17 amino acids. V lost 1 base and J lost 2, with 16 bases in between. CDR3 region: CASSQVPSGPHTDTQYF. For the CDR3, the DNA is TGTGCCAGCAGCCAAGTACCAAGCGGCCCCCACACAGATACGCAGTATTTT.

This clone was counted a few times. The CDR3 coding sequence is TGTGCCAGCTCGCGACAGGGGGATCAGCCCCAGCATTTT. Translation gives CASSRQGDQPQHF. The gene calls are TRBV18 and TRBJ1-5, with 9 bases lining up with TRBD1. The germline V gene encodes CDR1 KGHSH and CDR2 LQKENI. With V trimmed by 6 bases and J by 5 bases, 2 bases remained unmatched. CDR3 length: 13 amino acids. Full variable domain (remainder filled in from reference TRBV18 and TRBJ1-5): NAGVMQNPRHLVRRRGQEARLRCSPMKGHSHVYWYRQLPEEGLKFMVYLQKENIIDESGMPKERFSAEFPKEGPSILRIQQVVRGDSAAYFCASSRQGDQPQHFGDGTRLSIL.